A selection of T cell receptor beta chains follows, all from one sample in a study of Ad26.COV2.S vaccination and SARS-CoV-2 variants. Profiled with immunoSEQ multiplex PCR; TCRdb holds only in-frame clones, not every one. Of about 350,000 clones in the sample, 80% to 90% were seen once. The sequencing here drew on peripheral blood, taken in a trial of Ad26.COV2.S vaccine versus placebo. All receptors derive from a person between 18 and 59 years old who received the Ad26.COV2.S COVID-19 vaccine or a placebo. Each CDR3 is given with its conserved first and last residue. A D gene is named only where the DNA matches it firmly. Size is omitted from some rows. Given values are once, few, many or a class for expanded clones.

cdr3_aa cdr3_nt v_call d_call clone_size j_call
CASSPRGGEKLFF TGTGCCAGCAGCCCACGTGGGGGGGAAAAACTGTTTTTT TRBV7-9 - - TRBJ1-4
CASNRGSTEAFF TGTGCCAGTAATAGGGGGAGCACTGAAGCTTTCTTT TRBV19 - - TRBJ1-1
CASSHRDRGPGELFF TGCGCCAGCAGCCACCGGGACAGGGGGCCCGGGGAGCTGTTTTTT TRBV5-1 TRBD1 - TRBJ2-2
CASSIGQGIYQETQYF TGTGCCAGTAGTATAGGACAGGGAATCTACCAAGAGACCCAGTACTTC TRBV19 TRBD1 - TRBJ2-5
CSVLERQGRYSYEQYF TGCAGCGTCCTCGAGAGACAGGGGCGATACTCCTACGAGCAGTACTTC TRBV29-1 TRBD1 - TRBJ2-7
CASGQGWGYTF TGTGCCAGCGGACAGGGGTGGGGCTACACCTTC TRBV2 TRBD1 - TRBJ1-2
CASSLGGGYEQFF TGTGCCAGCAGCTTAGGCGGAGGGTATGAGCAGTTCTTC TRBV13 - few TRBJ2-1
CASSLGARRLAGDEQFF TGTGCCAGCAGCCTAGGGGCGCGTAGGCTAGCGGGAGATGAGCAGTTCTTC TRBV9 TRBD2 - TRBJ2-1
CASSLLGGGDSNQPQHF TGTGCCAGCAGCTTATTGGGGGGCGGGGATAGCAATCAGCCCCAGCATTTT TRBV7-9 - - TRBJ1-5
CASGLNGEQFF TGTGCTAGTGGTTTGAATGGTGAGCAGTTCTTC TRBV12-5 - - TRBJ2-1
CASSLRGRYSNQPQHF TGTGCCAGCAGTTTAAGGGGTAGATATAGCAATCAGCCCCAGCATTTT TRBV27 - - TRBJ1-5
CSAGGLISNQPQHF TGCAGTGCTGGTGGACTGATTAGCAATCAGCCCCAGCATTTT TRBV20-1 - - TRBJ1-5
CASSQARLAGGLAKNIQYF TGCGCCAGCAGCCAGGCCCGACTAGCGGGGGGGCTAGCCAAAAACATTCAGTACTTC TRBV4-1 TRBD2 few TRBJ2-4
CAWQSGTDITPQYF TGTGCCTGGCAGTCCGGGACAGACATTACGCCGCAGTACTTC TRBV30 TRBD1 - TRBJ2-7
CATTQGAAGELFF TGTGCCACCACACAGGGGGCGGCCGGGGAGCTGTTTTTT TRBV12-3/TRBV12-4 TRBD1 - TRBJ2-2
CASSYSRQNYGYTF TGTGCCAGCAGTTACTCCCGACAGAACTATGGCTACACCTTC TRBV6-5 - - TRBJ1-2
CASSQGGSGFTEAFF TGTGCCAGCAGCCAAGGTGGTTCAGGGTTCACTGAAGCTTTCTTT TRBV3-1/TRBV3-2 - - TRBJ1-1
CASSSGTSGNTIYF TGTGCCAGCAGCTCCGGGACCTCTGGAAACACCATATATTTT TRBV5-4 - few TRBJ1-3
CASSESSGRPEQFF TGCGCCAGCAGTGAATCTAGCGGGAGACCTGAGCAGTTCTTC TRBV10-1 TRBD2 - TRBJ2-1
CASSLALGGAGNEQFF TGCGCCAGCAGCTTGGCGTTAGGGGGGGCAGGCAATGAGCAGTTCTTC TRBV5-1 - - TRBJ2-1
CATSRERLGYEQYF TGTGCCACCAGCAGAGAAAGACTGGGTTACGAGCAGTACTTC TRBV15 - - TRBJ2-7
CASSLRLVGVNYEQYF TGTGCCAGTAGTTTACGACTGGTGGGAGTGAATTACGAGCAGTACTTC TRBV19 - - TRBJ2-7
CASSLGRHHELFF TGTGCCAGCAGTTTAGGGAGGCACCATGAACTGTTTTTT TRBV12-3/TRBV12-4 - - TRBJ1-4
CATSDSLAAEQFF TGTGCCACCAGTGATTCCCTAGCGGCAGAGCAGTTCTTC TRBV24-1 TRBD2 - TRBJ2-1
CASSYYRDTEAFF TGTGCCAGCAGTTATTACAGGGATACTGAAGCTTTCTTT TRBV6-2/TRBV6-3 - - TRBJ1-1